This TCR beta chain was obtained from a study of CD8 T cells in ankylosing spondylitis. The sample holds many counts of this clonotype. This CDR3 spans 15 amino acids. V lost 0 bases, J lost 0 bases, and 5 bases lay in between. The V gene's germline CDR1 is ENHRY and CDR2 SYGVKD. Each CDR3 protein gets one entry after TCRdb re-called the 5' RACE reads with MiXCR. The sample lists under 400,000 distinct CDR3 sequences, around 10% seen once, with roughly 9.2% in the top ten. Sequenced input: blood, either unsorted or a sorted T cell fraction (not recorded which). The TCR was taken from a female donor with ankylosing spondylitis or in good health (not recorded which). This chain links TRBV10-3 with TRBJ2-2; D ambiguous. CDR3 region: CAISESRSNTGELFF. CDR3 DNA: TGTGCCATCAGTGAGTCCAGGTCGAACACCGGGGAGCTGTTTTTT.